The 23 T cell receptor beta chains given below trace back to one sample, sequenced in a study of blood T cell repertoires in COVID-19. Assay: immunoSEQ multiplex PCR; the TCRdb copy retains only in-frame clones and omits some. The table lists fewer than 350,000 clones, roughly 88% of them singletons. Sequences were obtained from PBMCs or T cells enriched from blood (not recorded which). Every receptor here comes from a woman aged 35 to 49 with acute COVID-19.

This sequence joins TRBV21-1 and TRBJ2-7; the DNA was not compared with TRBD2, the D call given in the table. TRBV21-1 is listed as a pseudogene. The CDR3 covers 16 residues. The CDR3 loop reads CASSNTASGYAYEQYF. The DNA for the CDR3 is TGTGCCAGCAGCAATACTGCTAGCGGTTATGCCTACGAGCAGTACTTC.

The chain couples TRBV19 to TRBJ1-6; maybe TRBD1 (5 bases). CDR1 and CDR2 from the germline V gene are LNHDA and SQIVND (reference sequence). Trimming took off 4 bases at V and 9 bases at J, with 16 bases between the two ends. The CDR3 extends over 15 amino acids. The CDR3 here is CASSNTGFGPSPLHF. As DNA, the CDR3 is TGTGCCAGTAGTAACACAGGTTTTGGGCCTTCACCCCTCCACTTT.

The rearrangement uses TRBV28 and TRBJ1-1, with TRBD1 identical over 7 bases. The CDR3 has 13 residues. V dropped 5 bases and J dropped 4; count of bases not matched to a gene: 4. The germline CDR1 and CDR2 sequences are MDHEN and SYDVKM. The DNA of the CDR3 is TGTGCCAGCAGTAGACAGGGATTCACTGAAGCTTTCTTT. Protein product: CASSRQGFTEAFF.

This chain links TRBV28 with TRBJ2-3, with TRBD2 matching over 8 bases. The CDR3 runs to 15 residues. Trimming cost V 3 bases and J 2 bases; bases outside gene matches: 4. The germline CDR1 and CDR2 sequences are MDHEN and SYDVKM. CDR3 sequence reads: CASSFLSGDTDTQYF. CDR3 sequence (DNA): TGTGCCAGCAGTTTCCTTAGCGGGGACACAGATACGCAGTATTTT.

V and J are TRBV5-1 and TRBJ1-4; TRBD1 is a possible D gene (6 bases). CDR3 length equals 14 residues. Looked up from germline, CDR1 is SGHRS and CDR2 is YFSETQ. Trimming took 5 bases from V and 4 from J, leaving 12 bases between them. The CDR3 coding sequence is TGCGCCAGCAGGATTGGACAGAGTAATGAAAAACTGTTTTTT. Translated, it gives CASRIGQSNEKLFF. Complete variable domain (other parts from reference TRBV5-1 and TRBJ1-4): KAGVTQTPRYLIKTRGQQVTLSCSPISGHRSVSWYQQTPGQGLQFLFEYFSETQRNKGNFPGRFSGRQFSNSRSEMNVSTLELGDSALYLCASRIGQSNEKLFFGSGTQLSVL.

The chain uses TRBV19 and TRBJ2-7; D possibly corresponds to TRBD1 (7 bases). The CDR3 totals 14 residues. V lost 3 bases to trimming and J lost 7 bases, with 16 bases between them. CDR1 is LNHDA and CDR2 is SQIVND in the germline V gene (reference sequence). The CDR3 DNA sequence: TGTGCCAGTAGTATCTCCAGGGGGGCGGGTGAGCAGTACTTC. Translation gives CASSISRGAGEQYF.

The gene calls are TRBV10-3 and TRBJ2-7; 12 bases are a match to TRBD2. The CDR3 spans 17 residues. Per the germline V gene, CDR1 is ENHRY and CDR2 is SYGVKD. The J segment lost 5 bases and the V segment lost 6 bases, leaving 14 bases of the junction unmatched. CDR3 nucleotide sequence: TGTGCCATCAGCCGAGGGGACCCTAGCGGGGGGGCACACGAGCAGTACTTC. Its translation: CAISRGDPSGGAHEQYF.

The CDR3 reads CSVPLTSRGAFF. CDR3 in DNA: TGCAGCGTTCCGCTAACTTCGCGAGGAGCTTTCTTT. The V and J genes are TRBV29-1 and TRBJ1-1, with unresolved D. This CDR3 is 12 amino acids long. Per germline, CDR1 SQVTM and CDR2 ANQGSEA. With 5 bases removed from V and 10 bases from J, the gap between germline ends came to 17 bases.

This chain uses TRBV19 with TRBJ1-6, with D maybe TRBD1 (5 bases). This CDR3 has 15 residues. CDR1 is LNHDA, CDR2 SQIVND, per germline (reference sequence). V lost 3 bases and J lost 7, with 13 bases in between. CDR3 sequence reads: CASSMEGNGNSPLHF. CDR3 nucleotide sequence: TGTGCCAGTAGTATGGAGGGGAATGGGAATTCACCCCTCCACTTT.

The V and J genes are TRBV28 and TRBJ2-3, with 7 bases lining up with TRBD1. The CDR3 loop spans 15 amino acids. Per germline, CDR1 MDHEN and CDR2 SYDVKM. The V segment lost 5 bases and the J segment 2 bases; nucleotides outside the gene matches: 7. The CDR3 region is CASSPRDRYTDTQYF. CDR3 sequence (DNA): TGTGCCAGCAGTCCCCGGGACAGATACACAGATACGCAGTATTTT. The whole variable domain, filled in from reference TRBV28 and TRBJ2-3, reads DVKVTQSSRYLVKRTGEKVFLECVQDMDHENMFWYRQDPGLGLRLIYFSYDVKMKEKGDIPEGYSVSREKKERFSLILESASTNQTSMYLCASSPRDRYTDTQYFGPGTRLTVL.

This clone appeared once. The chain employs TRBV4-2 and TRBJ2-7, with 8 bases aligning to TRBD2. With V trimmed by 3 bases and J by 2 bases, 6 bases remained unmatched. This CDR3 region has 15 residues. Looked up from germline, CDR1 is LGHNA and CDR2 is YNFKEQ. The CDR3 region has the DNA TGTGCCAGCAGCCAGCCCTCCGGGAGGGCCTACGAGCAGTACTTC. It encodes CASSQPSGRAYEQYF.

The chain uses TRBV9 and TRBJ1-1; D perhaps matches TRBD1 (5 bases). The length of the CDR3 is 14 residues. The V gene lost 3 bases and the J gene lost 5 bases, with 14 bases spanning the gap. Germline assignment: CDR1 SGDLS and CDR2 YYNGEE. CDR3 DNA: TGTGCCAGCAGCGCCGGGTCAGGGAGGACTGAAGCTTTCTTT. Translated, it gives CASSAGSGRTEAFF.

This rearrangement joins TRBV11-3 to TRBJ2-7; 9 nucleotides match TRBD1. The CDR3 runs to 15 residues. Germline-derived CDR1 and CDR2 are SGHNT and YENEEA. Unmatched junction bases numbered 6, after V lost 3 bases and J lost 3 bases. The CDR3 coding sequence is TGTGCCAGCAGCTTCTATACGGACAGGGGCTACGAGCAGTACTTC. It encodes CASSFYTDRGYEQYF.

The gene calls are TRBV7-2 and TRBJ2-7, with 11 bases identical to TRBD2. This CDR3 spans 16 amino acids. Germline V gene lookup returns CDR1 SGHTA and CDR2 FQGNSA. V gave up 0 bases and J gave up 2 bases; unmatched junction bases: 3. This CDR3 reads CASSLAVAGGPYEQYF. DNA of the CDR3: TGTGCCAGCAGCTTAGCGGTAGCGGGAGGGCCCTACGAGCAGTACTTC. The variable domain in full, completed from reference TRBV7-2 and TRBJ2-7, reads GAGVSQSPSNKVTEKGKDVELRCDPISGHTALYWYRQSLGQGLEFLIYFQGNSAPDKSGLPSDRFSAERTGGSVSTLTIQRTQQEDSAVYLCASSLAVAGGPYEQYFGPGTRLTVT.

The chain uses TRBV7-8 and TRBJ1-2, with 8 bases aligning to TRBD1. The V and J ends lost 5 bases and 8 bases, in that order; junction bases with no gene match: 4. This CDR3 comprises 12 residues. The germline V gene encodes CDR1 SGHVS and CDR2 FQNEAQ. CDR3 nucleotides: TGTGCCAGCAGCCGACAGGGGACGGGCTACACCTTC. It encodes CASSRQGTGYTF.

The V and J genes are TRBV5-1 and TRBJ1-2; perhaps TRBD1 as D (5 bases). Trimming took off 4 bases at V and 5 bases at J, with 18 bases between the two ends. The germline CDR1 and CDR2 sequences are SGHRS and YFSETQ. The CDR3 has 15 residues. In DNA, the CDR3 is TGCGCCAGCAGCATTCTTCCTGGTGGGGGGTATGGCTACACCTTC. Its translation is CASSILPGGGYGYTF.

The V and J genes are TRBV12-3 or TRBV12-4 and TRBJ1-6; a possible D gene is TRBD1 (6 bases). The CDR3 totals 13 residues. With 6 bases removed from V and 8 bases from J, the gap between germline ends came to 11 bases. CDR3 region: CASRPNRDSPLHF. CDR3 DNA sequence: TGTGCCAGCAGGCCTAACAGGGATTCACCCCTCCACTTT.

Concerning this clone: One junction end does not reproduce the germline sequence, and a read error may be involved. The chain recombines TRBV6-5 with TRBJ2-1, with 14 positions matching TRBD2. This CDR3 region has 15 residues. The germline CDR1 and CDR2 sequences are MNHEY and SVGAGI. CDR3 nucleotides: TGTGCCAGCAGTTACTCGACTAGCGGGAGGGCCACGGCCGTCTTC. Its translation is CASSYSTSGRATAVF.

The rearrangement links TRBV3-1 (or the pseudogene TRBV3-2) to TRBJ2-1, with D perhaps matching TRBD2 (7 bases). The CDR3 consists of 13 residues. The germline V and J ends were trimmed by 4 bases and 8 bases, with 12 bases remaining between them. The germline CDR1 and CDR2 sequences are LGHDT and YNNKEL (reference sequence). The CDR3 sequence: CASSLRGADEQFF. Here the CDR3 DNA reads TGTGCCAGCAGCCTTCGGGGGGCTGATGAGCAGTTCTTC.

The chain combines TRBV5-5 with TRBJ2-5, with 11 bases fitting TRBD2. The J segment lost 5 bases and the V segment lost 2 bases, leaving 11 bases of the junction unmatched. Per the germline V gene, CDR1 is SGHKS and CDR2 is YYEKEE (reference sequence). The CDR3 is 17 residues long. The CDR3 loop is CASSFLGSGGARETQYF. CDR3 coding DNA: TGTGCCAGCAGCTTTTTAGGTAGCGGGGGGGCCAGGGAGACCCAGTACTTC.

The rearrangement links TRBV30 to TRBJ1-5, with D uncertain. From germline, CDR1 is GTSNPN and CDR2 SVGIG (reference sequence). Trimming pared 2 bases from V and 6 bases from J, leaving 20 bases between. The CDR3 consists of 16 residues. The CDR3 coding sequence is TGTGCCTGGAGTAGAGGGTCCAGTACCCACCGTCAGCCCCAGCATTTT. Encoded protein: CAWSRGSSTHRQPQHF.

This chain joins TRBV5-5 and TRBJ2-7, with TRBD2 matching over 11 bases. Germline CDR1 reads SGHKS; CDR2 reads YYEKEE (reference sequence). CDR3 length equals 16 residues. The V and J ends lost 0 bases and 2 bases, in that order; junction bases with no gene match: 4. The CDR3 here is CASSLGLAGTTYEQYF. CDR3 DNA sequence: TGTGCCAGCAGCTTGGGACTAGCGGGGACTACCTACGAGCAGTACTTC.

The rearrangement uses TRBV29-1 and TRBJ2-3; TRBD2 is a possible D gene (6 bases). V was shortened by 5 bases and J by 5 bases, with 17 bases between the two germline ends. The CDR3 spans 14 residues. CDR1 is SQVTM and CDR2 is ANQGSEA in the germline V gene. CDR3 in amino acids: CSVPRDSSGDTQYF. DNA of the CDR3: TGCAGCGTTCCCCGGGACTCCTCGGGAGATACGCAGTATTTT.